This TCR beta chain comes out of a study of monozygotic twins with inflammatory bowel disease. The CDR3 runs 15 residues. The germline CDR1 and CDR2 sequences are SGHTA and FQGTGA. General study results and limits: Twin concordance left repertoire similarity unchanged, with limited power a possible explanation for this lack of difference. The analysis yielded no support for one strong signal or clonotype associated with IBD.

UMIs containing a 6-nucleotide sample barcode were added via template switching. TCRdb re-called the 5' RACE reads and shows each CDR3 protein once, DNA omitted. Seen in this sample are approximately 400,000 distinct CDR3 sequences; the ten most common clones hold less than 2.5%. In regard to this clonotype: Its antigen is unknown.

The clonotype comes from a human donor with ulcerative colitis or Crohn's disease, or a healthy co-twin of an affected twin (not recorded which). The source material was blood. V is TRBV7-3 and J is TRBJ2-3; the TCRdb D gene call, TRBD2, has no DNA to confirm it. Here the CDR3 reads CASSLGARGTDTQYF.